This entry describes one T cell receptor (beta chain). Profiling relied on immunoSEQ multiplex PCR, and the TCRdb table lists in-frame clones only, not all of them. The table records around 180,000 clones, more than 85% of them present only once. The sample comes from a study of blood T cell repertoires in COVID-19. The receptor comes from a man aged 70-80 years with active or convalescent COVID-19. The material sequenced was peripheral blood.

CDR3 amino acids: CASSLGGVAGQQFF. In nucleotides, the CDR3 is TGTGCCAGCAGTTTGGGGGGGGTGGCAGGGCAGCAGTTCTTC. The genes are TRBV28 and TRBJ2-1, with 7 positions matching TRBD2. V lost 3 bases to trimming and J lost 11 bases; unmatched junction nucleotides: 10. Germline CDR1 is MDHEN and CDR2 is SYDVKM. This CDR3 has 14 amino acids.